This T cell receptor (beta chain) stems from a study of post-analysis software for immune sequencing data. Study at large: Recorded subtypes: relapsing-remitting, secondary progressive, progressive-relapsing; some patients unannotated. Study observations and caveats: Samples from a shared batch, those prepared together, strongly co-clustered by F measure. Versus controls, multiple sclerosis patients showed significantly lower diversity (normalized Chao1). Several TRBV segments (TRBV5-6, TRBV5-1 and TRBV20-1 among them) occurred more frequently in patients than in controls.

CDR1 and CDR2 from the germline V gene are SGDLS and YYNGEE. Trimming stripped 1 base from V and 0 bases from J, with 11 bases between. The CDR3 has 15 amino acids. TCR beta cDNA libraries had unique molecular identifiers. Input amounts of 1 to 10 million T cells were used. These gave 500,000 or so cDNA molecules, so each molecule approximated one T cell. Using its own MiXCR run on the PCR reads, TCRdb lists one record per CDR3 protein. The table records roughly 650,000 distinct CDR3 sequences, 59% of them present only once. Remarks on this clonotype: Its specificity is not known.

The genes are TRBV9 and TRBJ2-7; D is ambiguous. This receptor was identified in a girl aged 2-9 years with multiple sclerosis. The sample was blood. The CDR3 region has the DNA TGTGCCAGCAGCGTAACCGGCCGGAGCTCCTACGAGCAGTACTTC. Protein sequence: CASSVTGRSSYEQYF. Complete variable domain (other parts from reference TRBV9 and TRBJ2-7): DSGVTQTPKHLITATGQRVTLRCSPRSGDLSVYWYQQSLDQGLQFLIQYYNGEERAKGNILERFSAQQFPDLHSELNLSSLELGDSALYFCASSVTGRSSYEQYFGPGTRLTVT.